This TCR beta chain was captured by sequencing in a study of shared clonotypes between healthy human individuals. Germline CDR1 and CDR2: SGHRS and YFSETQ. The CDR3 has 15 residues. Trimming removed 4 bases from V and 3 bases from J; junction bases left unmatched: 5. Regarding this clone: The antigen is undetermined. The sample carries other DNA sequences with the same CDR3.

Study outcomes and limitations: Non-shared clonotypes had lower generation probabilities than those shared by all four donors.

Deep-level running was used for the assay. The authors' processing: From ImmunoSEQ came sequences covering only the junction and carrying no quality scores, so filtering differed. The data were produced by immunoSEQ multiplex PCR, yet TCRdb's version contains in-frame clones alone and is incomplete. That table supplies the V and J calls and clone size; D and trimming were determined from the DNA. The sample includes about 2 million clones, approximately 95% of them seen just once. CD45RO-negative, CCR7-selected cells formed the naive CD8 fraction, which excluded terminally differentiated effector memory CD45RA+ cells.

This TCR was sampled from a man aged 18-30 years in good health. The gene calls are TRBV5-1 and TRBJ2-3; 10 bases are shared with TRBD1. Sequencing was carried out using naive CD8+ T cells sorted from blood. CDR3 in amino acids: CASSPGQGGTDTQYF. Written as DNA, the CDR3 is TGCGCCAGCAGCCCCGGACAGGGGGGTACAGATACGCAGTATTTT.